The present T cell receptor beta chain was sequenced within a study of human T cells and chemical hapten exposure. Study as a whole: The sensitizer, 2% DPC, was used on approximately 2 cm by approximately 2 cm of upper inner arm skin.

TCRdb processed the RACE reads anew with MiXCR; each CDR3 protein has one entry. This table holds roughly 110,000 distinct CDR3 sequences, approximately 12% found once. Regarding time point: pre-sensitization, week 0. Treatment indicated: therapeutic diphenylcyclopropenone sensitization with weekly scalp DPC. This CDR3 is 14 amino acids long. The sample holds a few counts of this clonotype. The TCR sequence derives from a woman aged 45-65 years with alopecia areata. Some clones in this sample may be carry-over from other donors' samples. The sequencing here drew on whole blood, taken in connection with sensitization to the hapten diphenylcyclopropenone (DPC). The chain carries TRBV12-2 and TRBJ1-2. TRBV12-2 constitutes a pseudogene. This chain's CDR3 is CASRLTAPNYGYTF. For the CDR3, the DNA is TGTGCAAGTCGCTTAACAGCGCCTAACTATGGCTACACCTTC.